This TCR beta chain is drawn from a study of T-cell reconstitution after alpha-beta-depleted transplantation in children. This clonotype was observed at least ten times. No antigen is known for it. General study points: As was reported, about two months after transplant, alpha-beta T cells came from several hundred expanded graft clones. Certain patients had high TCRbeta diversity at day 60, and it came from recipient T cells and thymic progenitors that survived. At the one-year point after transplant, T-cell counts and TCRbeta diversity were found to come mostly from T cells that had been newly produced.

Preparing the TCRbeta library involved the use of unique molecular identifiers. TCRdb used MiXCR to reprocess the PCR reads, holding one entry per CDR3 protein. The table has roughly 200,000 distinct CDR3 sequences, roughly 8.3% seen once; the top ten hold roughly a third. Trimming cost V 6 bases and J 4 bases, with 13 bases left between them. CDR3 size: 12 residues. Germline loops: CDR1 DFQATT, CDR2 SNEGSKA (reference sequence). The sample here was PBMCs, mostly from graft donor cells, taken 360 days after TCRalphabeta/CD19-depleted stem cell transplant. The TCR was taken from a male patient aged 2 to 10 who had a stem cell transplant for acute myeloid leukemia, so the T cells may come from the graft donor. J is TRBJ2-7 and V is TRBV20-1; perhaps D is TRBD1 or TRBD2 (5 bases each). In DNA, the CDR3 is TGCAGTGCGTGGGGGTGGGGATACGAGCAGTACTTC. It codes for CSAWGWGYEQYF.